Listed here are 21 T cell receptor beta chains from one sample, sequenced in a study of T cell clones after liver transplantation. Data came from immunoSEQ multiplex PCR; TCRdb stores just in-frame clones and leaves some out. Among about 45,000 clones listed, just over 85% were seen once. The material was CD4+ T cells from blood, obtained 24 months after liver transplant. These receptors were taken from a human patient who received a liver transplant. Some T cells could come from the graft donor.

This clone was counted a few times. The CDR3 is CASSLEQGPNQPQHF. CDR3 in DNA: TGTGCCAGCAGCTTAGAACAGGGTCCCAATCAGCCCCAGCATTTT. The V call is TRBV11-2, the J call TRBJ1-5; TRBD1 might be the D (6 bases). Germline V CDR1 and CDR2: SGHAT, FQNNGV. The germline V and J ends were trimmed by 0 bases and 3 bases, with 9 bases remaining between them. The CDR3 runs 15 residues.

V gene TRBV6-1 combines with J gene TRBJ2-7; D unclear. V was cut by 1 base and J by 7 bases, with 14 bases left in between. Germline V gene lookup returns CDR1 MNHNS and CDR2 SASEGT. The CDR3 totals 14 residues. CDR3 DNA sequence: TGTGCCAGCAGTGAAGTCCCAGGCCCGAGGGAGCAGTACTTC. It encodes CASSEVPGPREQYF.

This clone has only a few counts. J is TRBJ1-1 and V is TRBV29-1; the D gene is possibly TRBD1 (5 bases). V was clipped by 4 bases and J by 6 bases, with 6 bases between them. The germline CDR1 and CDR2 sequences are SQVTM and ANQGSEA. The CDR3 is made up of 10 amino acids. The CDR3 is CSVVGAEAFF. The CDR3 DNA reads TGCAGCGTTGTGGGGGCTGAAGCTTTCTTT.

This clone was observed once. The J gene is TRBJ2-7, the V gene TRBV29-1, with TRBD2 identical over 8 bases. CDR1 and CDR2 from the germline V gene are SQVTM and ANQGSEA. V was pared by 6 bases and J by 2 bases, with 3 bases of the junction left unmatched. This CDR3 comprises 12 residues. CDR3 residues: CSVAGGAYEQYF. CDR3 bases: TGCAGCGTCGCGGGGGGAGCCTACGAGCAGTACTTC.

This clone came up a few times. This chain connects TRBV5-1 to TRBJ2-7, with 8 bases identical to TRBD1. This CDR3 has 16 amino acids. Germline V gives CDR1 SGHRS, CDR2 YFSETQ. With 0 bases clipped from V and 2 bases from J, the junction kept 7 bases outside the gene matches. CDR3: CASSLATGQAPYEQYF. The CDR3 DNA reads TGCGCCAGCAGCTTGGCCACGGGACAGGCGCCCTACGAGCAGTACTTC.

V gene TRBV10-2 combines with J gene TRBJ2-2, with D possibly matching TRBD2 (6 bases). Per the germline V gene, CDR1 is WSHSY and CDR2 is SAAADI. This CDR3 contains 15 residues. V was trimmed by 6 bases and J by 0 bases, leaving 11 bases between them. The CDR3 DNA reads as TGCGCCAGCAGGGCTCCTAGCGCGAACACCGGGGAGCTGTTTTTT. Protein: CASRAPSANTGELFF.

The chain uses TRBV27 and TRBJ1-2; 7 nucleotides agree with TRBD1. Germline CDR1 is MNHEY and CDR2 is SMNVEV (reference sequence). The CDR3 loop spans 15 amino acids. J lost 4 bases, V lost 4 bases, and 9 bases had no gene match. CDR3 amino acids: CASSSGTAIRYGYTF. CDR3 nucleotide sequence: TGTGCCAGCAGTTCAGGGACAGCGATACGCTATGGCTACACCTTC.

The V and J genes are TRBV25-1 and TRBJ2-1, with TRBD1 matching 9 bases. Trimming cost V 5 bases and J 2 bases; bases outside gene matches: 4. CDR1 and CDR2 (germline): MGHDK, SYGVNS. The CDR3 covers 15 residues. CDR3 nucleotide sequence: TGTGCCAGCAGTCCCCGACAGGGGGCCTACAATGAGCAGTTCTTC. Its protein is CASSPRQGAYNEQFF.

The V and J genes are TRBV6-5 and TRBJ1-1; D might be TRBD1 (5 bases). V lost 5 bases, J lost 4 bases, and 14 bases lay in between. Germline V CDR1 and CDR2: MNHEY, SVGAGI. This CDR3 is 14 amino acids long. The CDR3 DNA reads as TGTGCCAGCAGTGGCCCCCAGGGAATCACTGAAGCTTTCTTT. This translates into CASSGPQGITEAFF.

This clone was counted a few times. The J gene is TRBJ1-5, the V gene TRBV19, with no clear D. The CDR3 loop spans 18 amino acids. V was pared by 2 bases and J by 4 bases, with 21 bases between. Germline V lookup: CDR1 LNHDA, CDR2 SQIVND (reference sequence). The CDR3: CASSIRIGVIGSNQPQHF. The CDR3 DNA is TGTGCCAGTAGTATACGTATTGGGGTTATTGGATCAAATCAGCCCCAGCATTTT.

J is TRBJ2-1 and V is TRBV2; TRBD2 is a possible D gene (5 bases). Germline values: CDR1 SNHLY, CDR2 FYNNEI. The V and J ends lost 3 bases and 10 bases respectively, with 7 bases between them. The CDR3 contains 11 residues. CDR3 DNA: TGTGCCAGCAGTGACCCGGGGGAGCAGTTCTTC. It codes for CASSDPGEQFF.

This chain uses TRBV7-6 with TRBJ2-1; D tentatively reads TRBD1 or TRBD2 (6 bases each). The CDR3 runs to 14 residues. With 5 bases removed from V and 10 bases from J, the gap between germline ends came to 18 bases. Germline lookup yields CDR1 SGHVS and CDR2 FNYEAQ. CDR3 in DNA: TGTGCCAGCAGCCCGGGGGCCCCTTACGGGGAGCAGTTCTTC. Translating gives CASSPGAPYGEQFF.

The chain joins TRBV19 to TRBJ2-1; 11 bases are a match to TRBD2. This CDR3 has 19 amino acids. Germline lookup yields CDR1 LNHDA and CDR2 SQIVND (reference sequence). The ends lost 7 bases at V and 2 bases at J; junction bases unmatched: 16. CDR3 bases: TGTGCCAGTACTGATCATGGGACTAGCGGAGTAGGCGCCTACAATGAGCAGTTCTTC. This translates into CASTDHGTSGVGAYNEQFF.

The chain recombines TRBV7-6 with TRBJ2-2, with 8 nucleotides matching TRBD1. Germline trimming cut 2 bases from V and 4 bases from J; bases unmatched to any gene: 6. Germline V gives CDR1 SGHVS, CDR2 FNYEAQ. This CDR3 spans 16 amino acids. The CDR3 here is CASSLQGARGTGELFF. The DNA of the CDR3 is TGTGCCAGCAGCTTACAGGGGGCGCGGGGCACCGGGGAGCTGTTTTTT. Full variable domain (rest looked up from reference TRBV7-6 and TRBJ2-2): GAGVSQSPRYKVTKRGQDVALRCDPISGHVSLYWYRQALGQGPEFLTYFNYEAQQDKSGLPNDRFSAERPEGSISTLTIQRTEQRDSAMYRCASSLQGARGTGELFFGEGSRLTVL.

J is TRBJ2-1 and V is TRBV5-5; D is uncertain. Trimming stripped 2 bases from V and 5 bases from J, with 8 bases between. Per germline, CDR1 SGHKS and CDR2 YYEKEE (reference sequence). This CDR3 comprises 13 residues. The CDR3, as DNA: TGTGCCAGCAGCTTCGGGCCCCACAATGAGCAGTTCTTC. Residues: CASSFGPHNEQFF.

The J gene is TRBJ2-6, the V gene TRBV6-4; D unclear. The CDR3 covers 16 residues. Germline loops: CDR1 MRHNA, CDR2 SNTAGT. V lost 3 bases and J 0 bases, leaving 9 bases between the germline ends. CDR3 sequence reads: CASSEYPLSGANVLTF. In DNA form, the CDR3 reads TGTGCCAGCAGTGAATACCCCCTCTCTGGGGCCAACGTCCTGACTTTC.

The gene calls are TRBV5-1 and TRBJ1-1, with D possibly TRBD1 on 5 matching bases. From germline, CDR1 is SGHRS and CDR2 YFSETQ. Trimming stripped 0 bases from V and 1 base from J, with 7 bases between. The CDR3 length is 14 residues. CDR3 coding DNA: TGCGCCAGCAGCTTGGGACAGACGAACACTGAAGCTTTCTTT. It encodes CASSLGQTNTEAFF.

The chain has TRBV28 and TRBJ2-7; the D is unclear. Trimming pared 8 bases from V and 5 bases from J, leaving 19 bases between. CDR3 length equals 14 residues. Looked up from germline, CDR1 is MDHEN and CDR2 is SYDVKM. The CDR3 spells CASLSVLPRHEQYF. The DNA for the CDR3 is TGTGCCAGCCTCTCCGTTTTACCTAGGCACGAGCAGTACTTC.

This chain connects TRBV5-1 to TRBJ1-6, with D perhaps TRBD1 (5 bases). The germline V gene encodes CDR1 SGHRS and CDR2 YFSETQ. This CDR3 comprises 15 residues. V lost 0 bases to trimming and J lost 10 bases, with 14 bases between them. The CDR3: CASSLEGRSESPLHF. CDR3 bases: TGCGCCAGCAGCTTGGAGGGGAGGAGTGAATCACCCCTCCACTTT. The variable domain in full, with the rest retrieved from reference TRBV5-1 and TRBJ1-6, is KAGVTQTPRYLIKTRGQQVTLSCSPISGHRSVSWYQQTPGQGLQFLFEYFSETQRNKGNFPGRFSGRQFSNSRSEMNVSTLELGDSALYLCASSLEGRSESPLHFGNGTRLTVT.

The chain uses TRBV12-5 and TRBJ1-1; D is unresolved. CDR1 and CDR2 from the germline V gene are LGHNT and FRNRAP. The CDR3 sequence is 15 residues long. The ends were cut back, 6 bases at V and 5 bases at J, with 19 bases in the middle. The CDR3 protein is CASGSSGTGRTEAFF. The DNA of the CDR3 is TGTGCTAGTGGCTCCTCGGGTACCGGTCGTACTGAAGCTTTCTTT.

The chain employs TRBV15 and TRBJ1-5; 10 bases agree with TRBD1. The CDR3 is 16 residues long. Trimming at V came to 1 base and at J to 5 bases, leaving 5 bases not matched to a gene. The germline V gene has CDR1 LNHNV and CDR2 YYDKDF (reference sequence). DNA of the CDR3: TGTGCCACCAGCAGAGTTGGGACAGGGGCAGATCAGCCCCAGCATTTT. This sequence encodes CATSRVGTGADQPQHF.